These T cell receptor beta chains were read from a single sample in a study of blood T cell repertoires in COVID-19. Produced via immunoSEQ multiplex PCR; TCRdb's table is partial and in-frame only. In the table there are 250,000 to 400,000 clones, under 95% of which are singletons. Source material: PBMCs or T cells enriched from blood (not recorded which). The receptor set was obtained from a man in his sixties who had recovered from COVID-19. The CDR3 runs from the conserved cysteine through the conserved F or W. The D gene is left open where the match is weak. Where a row states a size, it is once, few, many or the class of an expanded clone; other rows omit it.

>NA|TRBJ1-2|TRBV5-1|NA
CASSLTGDYGYTF
TGCGCCAGCAGCTTGACCGGGGACTATGGCTACACCTTC
>few|TRBJ1-2|TRBV19|NA
CASSRRSEGYTF
TGTGCCAGTAGTCGGAGGTCAGAAGGCTACACCTTC
>NA|TRBJ2-7|TRBV6-9|NA
CASSSTGEQYF
TGTGCCAGCAGTTCTACGGGGGAGCAGTACTTC
>NA|TRBJ1-5|TRBV7-2|NA
CASSLGVNQPQHF
TGTGCCAGCAGCTTAGGAGTAAATCAGCCCCAGCATTTT
>NA|TRBJ2-3|TRBV11-2|TRBD2
CASSLGLLAGGPDTQYF
TGTGCCAGCAGCTTAGGTCTCCTAGCGGGAGGCCCAGATACGCAGTATTTT
>NA|TRBJ1-2|TRBV2|TRBD1
CASTQTGDHGYTF
TGTGCCAGCACCCAGACAGGGGATCATGGCTACACCTTC
>NA|TRBJ2-1|TRBV11-2|NA
CASSLLWAASYNEQFF
TGTGCCAGCAGCTTGCTTTGGGCTGCCTCCTACAATGAGCAGTTCTTC
>NA|TRBJ2-5|TRBV11-2|NA
CASSPRRFEETQYF
TGTGCCAGCAGCCCCCGTCGGTTTGAAGAGACCCAGTACTTC
>NA|TRBJ1-5|TRBV5-5|NA
CASSLSSNQPQHF
TGTGCCAGCAGCCTGAGTAGCAATCAGCCCCAGCATTTT
>NA|TRBJ2-2|TRBV6-5|NA
CASSLNTGELFF
TGTGCCAGCAGCCTGAACACCGGGGAGCTGTTTTTT
>once|TRBJ1-3|TRBV5-1|NA
CASSSVTGYSGNTIYF
TGCGCCAGCAGCTCCGTTACAGGGTACTCTGGAAACACCATATATTTT
>NA|TRBJ2-1|TRBV14|NA
CASSHLDPDRGEQFF
TGTGCCAGCAGCCATTTAGACCCCGACAGAGGTGAGCAGTTCTTC
>NA|TRBJ2-5|TRBV7-9|TRBD1
CASSLATTGTGYEETQYF
TGTGCCAGCAGCTTAGCAACAACCGGGACAGGGTATGAAGAGACCCAGTACTTC
>NA|TRBJ2-7|TRBV6-2/TRBV6-3|TRBD2
CASSPTSASYEQYF
TGTGCCAGCAGTCCGACTAGCGCCTCCTACGAGCAGTACTTC
>NA|TRBJ1-2|TRBV19|TRBD1
CASSIATGTDYGYTF
TGTGCCAGTAGTATCGCTACCGGGACAGACTATGGCTACACCTTC
>NA|TRBJ1-1|TRBV6-1|NA
CASSEYRDAFF
TGTGCCAGCAGTGAATACAGGGACGCTTTCTTT
>NA|TRBJ1-4|TRBV6-5|NA
CASSFRHGATNEKLFF
TGTGCCAGCAGTTTCCGACACGGGGCAACTAATGAAAAACTGTTTTTT
>NA|TRBJ1-2|TRBV6-5|NA
CASSLVPRDSSYTF
TGTGCCAGCAGTTTGGTCCCAAGGGACTCGAGCTACACCTTC